The table lists the clone carrying this TCR beta chain with a count of one. The junction does not match germline at one end; this may be a read error. These data are taken from a study of cytomegalovirus exposure and HLA in healthy donors. CDR1 is SGHTS and CDR2 is YDEGEE in the germline V gene. The CDR3 covers 13 residues. TCRdb's table, derived via immunoSEQ multiplex PCR, lists solely in-frame clones and lacks some. Among approximately 110,000 clones listed, around 94% were seen once. The V gene is TRBV5-8, the J gene TRBJ1-1, with D tentatively TRBD1 (6 bases). The TCR was taken from a woman aged 18 to 35 in good health and CMV-seronegative. The sequencing input was PBMCs. This CDR3 reads CASIAAGDTKAFF. DNA of the CDR3: TGTGCCAGCATCGCGGCGGGGGACACTAAAGCTTTCTTT.